The 4 T cell receptor beta chains in this list originate from one sample, sequenced in a study of chemoradiotherapy in HPV16-positive cancers. Measured with immunoSEQ multiplex PCR; TCRdb has only the in-frame clones, and not every one. The data hold roughly 5,800 clones, with 85% observed a single time. This material consisted of tumor tissue, taken from a patient who underwent chemoradiotherapy. Receptors originate from a human donor with HPV-associated anogenital cancer.

The chain recombines TRBV7-8 with TRBJ1-2, with TRBD1 identical over 9 bases. CDR3 length equals 15 residues. CDR1 is SGHVS, CDR2 FQNEAQ, per germline. Losses at the gene ends were 4 bases for V and 7 bases for J; bases not matched to a gene: 10. The CDR3 region has the DNA TGTGCCAGCAGCTCAACCGGACAGGGGCTTGGTGGCTACACCTTC. This sequence encodes CASSSTGQGLGGYTF.

The V and J genes are TRBV11-2 and TRBJ2-7, with D unclear. This CDR3 has 18 amino acids. Germline CDR1 is SGHAT and CDR2 is FQNNGV. The ends were cut back, 0 bases at V and 0 bases at J, with 18 bases in the middle. This CDR3 reads CASSLDPDDRPVSYEQYF. CDR3 in DNA: TGTGCCAGCAGCTTAGACCCCGACGACCGGCCAGTCTCCTACGAGCAGTACTTC.

The chain couples TRBV11-2 to TRBJ2-7; D unresolved. Germline V gives CDR1 SGHAT, CDR2 FQNNGV. The CDR3 consists of 11 residues. V gave up 1 base and J gave up 9 bases, with 7 bases separating them. CDR3 sequence reads: CASSLGSRQYF. The CDR3 bases are TGTGCCAGCAGCTTAGGGTCCAGGCAGTACTTC. The full variable domain, its missing parts supplied by reference TRBV11-2 and TRBJ2-7, is EAGVAQSPRYKIIEKRQSVAFWCNPISGHATLYWYQQILGQGPKLLIQFQNNGVVDDSQLPKDRFSAERLKGVDSTLKIQPAKLEDSAVYLCASSLGSRQYFGPGTRLTVT.

The chain uses TRBV27 and TRBJ2-3, with a weak D call TRBD1 (8 bases). The CDR3 is 16 residues long. Per the germline V gene, CDR1 is MNHEY and CDR2 is SMNVEV (reference sequence). Deletions cut 8 bases from V and 5 bases from J, with 23 bases between. CDR3 DNA: TGTGCCAGCCGCCGGACAGGGTCGAGGGAGGGAGATACGCAGTATTTT. Translation gives CASRRTGSREGDTQYF.